The present TCR beta chain was sequenced within a study of blood T cell repertoires in COVID-19. Study-wide background: COVID-19 samples collected from the United States, Italy and Spain covered acute and convalescent phases.

Generated by immunoSEQ multiplex PCR, the TCRdb table keeps only in-frame clones and is missing some. This sample has about 150,000 clones, with around 74% found just once. Sequenced: peripheral blood. This TCR derives from a woman at least 80 years old with acute or convalescent COVID-19.

For the CDR3, the DNA is TGTGCCAGCAGCTTACAGGGCTCCCCCACTGAAGCTTTCTTT. It translates to CASSLQGSPTEAFF. V gene TRBV5-4 combines with J gene TRBJ1-1; D perhaps matches TRBD1 (6 bases). Germline lookup yields CDR1 SGHNT and CDR2 YYREEE (reference sequence). This CDR3 is built from 14 residues. The ends were cut back, 2 bases at V and 4 bases at J, with 12 bases in the middle.